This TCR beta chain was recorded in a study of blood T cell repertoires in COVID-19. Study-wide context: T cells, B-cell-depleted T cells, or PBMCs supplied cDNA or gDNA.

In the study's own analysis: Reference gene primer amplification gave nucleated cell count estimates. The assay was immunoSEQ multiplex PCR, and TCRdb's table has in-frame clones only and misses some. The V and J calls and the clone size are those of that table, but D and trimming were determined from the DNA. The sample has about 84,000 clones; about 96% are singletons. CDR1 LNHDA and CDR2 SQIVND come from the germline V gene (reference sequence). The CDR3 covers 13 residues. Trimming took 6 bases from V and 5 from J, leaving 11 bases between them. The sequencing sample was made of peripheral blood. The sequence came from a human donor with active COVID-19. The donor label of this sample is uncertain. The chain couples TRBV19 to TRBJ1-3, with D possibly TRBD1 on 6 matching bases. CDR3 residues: CASRERDRNTIYF. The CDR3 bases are TGTGCCAGTAGAGAGAGGGACAGAAACACCATATATTTT.